These T cell receptor beta chains were read from a single sample in a study of blood T cell repertoires in COVID-19. TCRdb's copy holds only in-frame clones and misses some; the assay was immunoSEQ multiplex PCR. The data show tens of thousands of clones, with just over 85% seen just once and over 4% held by the top ten. Source material: peripheral blood. The receptors were sampled from a man in his fifties or sixties with acute or convalescent COVID-19. CDR3s include the opening cysteine and the closing phenylalanine or tryptophan. D genes are given only for firm matches. Part of the rows lack a size; the others show once, few, many or a class for expanded clones.

TGTGCCAGCAGCTTAGTAAACCGGGACAGGGGATTCGGTGGCTACACCTTC	CASSLVNRDRGFGGYTF	TRBV7-9	TRBJ1-2	few	TRBD1
TGTGCCAGCAGTTACTCGCAAAGGGGAGGCGGCTACACCTTC	CASSYSQRGGGYTF	TRBV6-5	TRBJ1-2	many	NA
TGTGCCTGGAGCGCCTTGAGGACTAGCGGGGGGATTCCACGGGAGCTGTTTTTT	CAWSALRTSGGIPRELFF	TRBV30	TRBJ2-2	NA	TRBD2
TGCGCCAGCAGCCCGGCCGGGTCCTACGAGCAGTACTTC	CASSPAGSYEQYF	TRBV5-1	TRBJ2-7	once	NA
TGCGCCAGCAGCTTGTTGGGCGGGACAGACTACAATGAGCAGTTCTTC	CASSLLGGTDYNEQFF	TRBV5-1	TRBJ2-1	NA	NA
TGTGCCAGCAGTTACTCGCGGAGGACAGAACGGCGGTATTTT	CASSYSRRTERRYF	TRBV6-2/TRBV6-3	TRBJ2-3	NA	NA
TGTGCCAGCACGGACAGGGGGGTAACAGATACGCAGTATTTT	CASTDRGVTDTQYF	TRBV27	TRBJ2-3	few	TRBD1
TGCGCCAGCAGCCCCGGACAGAGCTATGGCTACACCTTC	CASSPGQSYGYTF	TRBV5-1	TRBJ1-2	NA	NA
TGTGCCAGCAGCCAAGTGGGGACTCCCTACTATGGCTACACCTTC	CASSQVGTPYYGYTF	TRBV3-1/TRBV3-2	TRBJ1-2	NA	NA
TGTGCCAGCAGCGCTGATAGATCCCGGAACACTGAAGCTTTCTTT	CASSADRSRNTEAFF	TRBV7-9	TRBJ1-1	NA	NA
TGTGCCAGCAGTTTAAGCCCCCGGGGGGGCAGCAACACTGAAGCTTTCTTT	CASSLSPRGGSNTEAFF	TRBV27	TRBJ1-1	NA	NA
TGTGCCAGCAGTTTATCGGACTCCCACCCGGATACGCAGTATTTT	CASSLSDSHPDTQYF	TRBV27	TRBJ2-3	NA	NA
TGTGCCAGCAGAAGGGCTAGCGGGGTCGGGGAGCTGTTTTTT	CASRRASGVGELFF	TRBV6-5	TRBJ2-2	NA	TRBD2
TGTGCCAGCAGTTTCTCAGGGGTCTATGGCTACACCTTC	CASSFSGVYGYTF	TRBV6-5	TRBJ1-2	NA	NA
TGTGCCAGCAGTTACTTGGGCGGGAGTGATACGCAGTATTTT	CASSYLGGSDTQYF	TRBV6-2/TRBV6-3	TRBJ2-3	NA	TRBD2
TGTGCCAGCAGCTTGGGGAGGGCTGGAAACACCATATATTTT	CASSLGRAGNTIYF	TRBV7-9	TRBJ1-3	NA	NA
TGTGCCAGCCAGGACAGGGCGGGGGGCAATCAGCCCCAGCATTTT	CASQDRAGGNQPQHF	TRBV19	TRBJ1-5	NA	TRBD1
TGTGCCAGCAGCTCCCCGGGATACATGGAAGCTTTCTTT	CASSSPGYMEAFF	TRBV11-2	TRBJ1-1	NA	NA
TGTGCCAGCAGTACCAGACAGGGAACAGATACGCAGTATTTT	CASSTRQGTDTQYF	TRBV28	TRBJ2-3	NA	TRBD1
TGCGCCAGCAGCCCGACAGCTACCTCTGGGGCCAACGTCCTGACTTTC	CASSPTATSGANVLTF	TRBV5-1	TRBJ2-6	NA	NA
TGCGCCAGCAGCCAAGTGGCGGTATTTGGCTACACCTTC	CASSQVAVFGYTF	TRBV4-1	TRBJ1-2	NA	NA
TGTGCCAGCAGTCGTCAGGGTAGGGTCAGTGAGGCGAGGACTGAAGCTTTCTTT	CASSRQGRVSEARTEAFF	TRBV6-6	TRBJ1-1	NA	NA
TGTGCCAGCAGCGTAGGGGGGCCCCAAGGGGGCTACACCTTC	CASSVGGPQGGYTF	TRBV9	TRBJ1-2	NA	NA
TGTGCCAGCAGTTACCGGACAGGGGCGCTTAACTATGGCTACACCTTC	CASSYRTGALNYGYTF	TRBV6-6	TRBJ1-2	NA	TRBD1
TGTGCCAGCAGTTCCGGGACAGGGTCTTTCTACGAGCAGTACTTC	CASSSGTGSFYEQYF	TRBV7-8	TRBJ2-7	NA	TRBD1
TGTGCCAGCAGCCCAAGAACGACAGGGACTGGGGCCAACGTCCTGACTTTC	CASSPRTTGTGANVLTF	TRBV4-2	TRBJ2-6	NA	TRBD1
TGCAGCGTTGATTCAGGGGGCGGTTTAAGCTACGAGCAGTACTTC	CSVDSGGGLSYEQYF	TRBV29-1	TRBJ2-7	NA	TRBD1
TGTGCCACCAGCAGGGACATTACTGAAGCTTTCTTT	CATSRDITEAFF	TRBV15	TRBJ1-1	NA	NA
TGTGCCTGGACCTACAAGGGACAGGGGGTACCCCTCCACTTT	CAWTYKGQGVPLHF	TRBV30	TRBJ1-6	once	TRBD1
TGTGCCAGCAGTTTATTTGGTAGGGGACAGGGCGCCAACCAGCCCCAGCATTTT	CASSLFGRGQGANQPQHF	TRBV28	TRBJ1-5	once	TRBD1
TGTGCCAGCAGCTCCCTTCTAGTAACCGAGAACTACGAGCAGTACTTC	CASSSLLVTENYEQYF	TRBV7-2	TRBJ2-7	NA	NA
TGTGCCACCAGTGATCCACCTAGCGGGAGGAGTGCAGATACGCAGTATTTT	CATSDPPSGRSADTQYF	TRBV24-1	TRBJ2-3	NA	TRBD2
TGTGCCGGTACGCTGGGGCTTGCGTCCTACGAGCAGTACTTC	CAGTLGLASYEQYF	TRBV28	TRBJ2-7	NA	NA
TGTGCCAGCAGTCTGGGACACAGGAACACTGAAGCTTTCTTT	CASSLGHRNTEAFF	TRBV6-6	TRBJ1-1	NA	NA
TGTGCCAGCAGTTTACCCACAGGGTGGCGAGATGAAAAACTGTTTTTT	CASSLPTGWRDEKLFF	TRBV28	TRBJ1-4	NA	NA
TGTGCCAGCAGCCAACAGGGAAACTATGGCTACACCTTC	CASSQQGNYGYTF	TRBV16	TRBJ1-2	NA	NA
TGCAGCGCCGAGGGGGCCCAGTGGGGAGAGACCCAGTACTTC	CSAEGAQWGETQYF	TRBV29-1	TRBJ2-5	NA	TRBD1
TGTGCCATCAGTGAGAAACAGGGGGCTCCCACTGAAGCTTTCTTT	CAISEKQGAPTEAFF	TRBV10-3	TRBJ1-1	NA	TRBD1
TGCGCCAGCAGATTCGGGCCCGGGGGGACCGGGGAGCTGTTTTTT	CASRFGPGGTGELFF	TRBV5-1	TRBJ2-2	NA	TRBD2
TGTGCCAGTAGCCCCCGGTTGGGGCGGGAGTCGCGGCAGTTCTTC	CASSPRLGRESRQFF	TRBV19	TRBJ2-1	NA	TRBD2
TGTGCCAGCAGTCATAGCGGGAGCTACGAGCAGTACTTC	CASSHSGSYEQYF	TRBV12-3/TRBV12-4	TRBJ2-7	once	TRBD2
TGTGCCAGCAGCGGGTCAGGATACACTGAAGCTTTCTTT	CASSGSGYTEAFF	TRBV4-2	TRBJ1-1	NA	NA
TGTGCCAGCAGCCCTCGACAGGGAAGCACTGAAGCTTTCTTT	CASSPRQGSTEAFF	TRBV7-8	TRBJ1-1	NA	TRBD1
TGTGCCAGCAGTTCTCCTTACGGACTAGCGGACACAGATACGCAGTATTTT	CASSSPYGLADTDTQYF	TRBV28	TRBJ2-3	few	TRBD2
TGTGCCAGCAGTTTAGGGACAGGGACCTACGAGCAGTACTTC	CASSLGTGTYEQYF	TRBV2	TRBJ2-7	NA	TRBD1
TGTGCCAGCAGACCACCGGGACAGGGTTTTGGTTTCTTT	CASRPPGQGFGFF	TRBV6-5	TRBJ1-1	NA	TRBD1
TGTGCCACCAGTGACTCGGGGGGCCAAGAGACCCAGTACTTC	CATSDSGGQETQYF	TRBV24-1	TRBJ2-5	NA	TRBD2
TGTGCCAGCAGTGAAAAATGGGACAGGGTTCAGCCCCAGCATTTT	CASSEKWDRVQPQHF	TRBV6-1	TRBJ1-5	NA	TRBD1
TGTGCCAGCAGTTACTCGCAGAATGAAAAACTGTTTTTT	CASSYSQNEKLFF	TRBV6-5	TRBJ1-4	NA	NA
TGTGCCAGCTTCGCGGGGGAGTACTTC	CASFAGEYF	TRBV27	TRBJ2-7	NA	TRBD2
TGTGCCAGCAGCAATCAGGTCCCTGAGCAGTTCTTC	CASSNQVPEQFF	TRBV21-1	TRBJ2-1	NA	NA
TGTGCCAGCAGCCCAGGGGGCCTCTATGGCTACACCTTC	CASSPGGLYGYTF	TRBV28	TRBJ1-2	NA	TRBD1
TGTGCCAGCAGCTCCAACAGGGGGGCAGATACGCAGTATTTT	CASSSNRGADTQYF	TRBV7-3	TRBJ2-3	NA	TRBD1
TGTGCCAGCAGAGGAACCGCTGGCCCAATTCGGGGCTACAATGAGCAGTTCTTC	CASRGTAGPIRGYNEQFF	TRBV27	TRBJ2-1	once	NA
TGCACCAGCAGCCAACGACTAGCGGGAGACTACGAGCAGTACTTC	CTSSQRLAGDYEQYF	TRBV1	TRBJ2-7	NA	NA
TGTGCCAGCAGCCAAGGAGGGGAAGCTTTCTTT	CASSQGGEAFF	TRBV3-1/TRBV3-2	TRBJ1-1	NA	NA
TGTGCCATCAGGGGGGGACTAGCTCTCTCCTACAATGAGCAGTTCTTC	CAIRGGLALSYNEQFF	TRBV10-3	TRBJ2-1	NA	TRBD2
TGTGCCAGCAGTCTCATGGGGGGGCTTGGGACCTACGAGCAGTACTTC	CASSLMGGLGTYEQYF	TRBV28	TRBJ2-7	NA	NA
TGTGCCAGTAGTATGAGTAGCGCGTCCAGGAGCTCCTACGAGCAGTACTTC	CASSMSSASRSSYEQYF	TRBV19	TRBJ2-7	NA	NA